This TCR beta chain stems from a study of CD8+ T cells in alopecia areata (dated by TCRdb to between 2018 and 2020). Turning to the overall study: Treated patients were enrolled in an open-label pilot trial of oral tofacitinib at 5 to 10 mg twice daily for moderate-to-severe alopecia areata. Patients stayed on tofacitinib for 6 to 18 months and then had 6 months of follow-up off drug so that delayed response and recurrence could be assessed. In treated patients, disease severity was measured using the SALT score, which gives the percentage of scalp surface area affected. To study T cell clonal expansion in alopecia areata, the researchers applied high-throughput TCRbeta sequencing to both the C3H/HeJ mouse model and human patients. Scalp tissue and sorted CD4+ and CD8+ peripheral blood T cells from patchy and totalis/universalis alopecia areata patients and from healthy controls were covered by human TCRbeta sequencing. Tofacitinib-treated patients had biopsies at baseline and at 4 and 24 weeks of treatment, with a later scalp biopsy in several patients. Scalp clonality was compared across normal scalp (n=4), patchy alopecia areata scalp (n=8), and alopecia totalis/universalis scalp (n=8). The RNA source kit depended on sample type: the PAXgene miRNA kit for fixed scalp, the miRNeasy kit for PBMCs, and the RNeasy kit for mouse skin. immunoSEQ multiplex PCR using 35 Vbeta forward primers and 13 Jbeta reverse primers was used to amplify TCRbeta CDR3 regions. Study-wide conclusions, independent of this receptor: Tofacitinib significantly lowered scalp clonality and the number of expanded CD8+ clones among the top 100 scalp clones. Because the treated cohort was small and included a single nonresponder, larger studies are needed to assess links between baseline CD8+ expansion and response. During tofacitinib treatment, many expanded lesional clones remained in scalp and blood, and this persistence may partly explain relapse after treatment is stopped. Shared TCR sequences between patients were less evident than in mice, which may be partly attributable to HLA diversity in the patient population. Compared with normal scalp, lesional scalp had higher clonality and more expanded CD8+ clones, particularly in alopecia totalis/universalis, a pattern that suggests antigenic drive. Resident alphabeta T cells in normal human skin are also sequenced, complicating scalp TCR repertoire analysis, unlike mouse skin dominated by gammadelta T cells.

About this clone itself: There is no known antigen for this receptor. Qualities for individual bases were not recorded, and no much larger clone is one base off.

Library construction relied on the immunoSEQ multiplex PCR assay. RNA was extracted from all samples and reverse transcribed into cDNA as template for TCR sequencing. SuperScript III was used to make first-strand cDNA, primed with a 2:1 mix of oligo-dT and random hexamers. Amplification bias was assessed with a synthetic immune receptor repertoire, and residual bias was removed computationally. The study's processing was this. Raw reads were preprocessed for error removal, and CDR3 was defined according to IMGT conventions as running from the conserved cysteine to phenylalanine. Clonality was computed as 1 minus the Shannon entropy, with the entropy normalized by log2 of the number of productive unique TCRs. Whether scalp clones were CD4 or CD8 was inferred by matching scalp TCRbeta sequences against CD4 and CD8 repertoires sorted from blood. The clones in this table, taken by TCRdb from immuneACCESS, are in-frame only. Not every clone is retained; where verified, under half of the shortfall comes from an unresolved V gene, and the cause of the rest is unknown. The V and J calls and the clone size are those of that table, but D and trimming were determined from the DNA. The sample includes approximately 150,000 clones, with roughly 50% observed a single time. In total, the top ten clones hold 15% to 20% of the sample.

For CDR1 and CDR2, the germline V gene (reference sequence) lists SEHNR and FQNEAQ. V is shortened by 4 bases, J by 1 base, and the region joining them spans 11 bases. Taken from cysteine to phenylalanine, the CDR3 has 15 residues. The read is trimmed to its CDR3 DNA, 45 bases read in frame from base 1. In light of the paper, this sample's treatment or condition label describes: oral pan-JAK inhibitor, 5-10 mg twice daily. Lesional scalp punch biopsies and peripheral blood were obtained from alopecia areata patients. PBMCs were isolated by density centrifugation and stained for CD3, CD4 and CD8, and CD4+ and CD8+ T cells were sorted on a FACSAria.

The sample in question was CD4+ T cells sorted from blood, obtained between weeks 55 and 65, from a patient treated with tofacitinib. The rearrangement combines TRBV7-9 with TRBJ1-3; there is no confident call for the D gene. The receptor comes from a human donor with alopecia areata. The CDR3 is CASSSADGSGNTIYF. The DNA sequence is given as TGTGCCAGCAGCTCAGCGGACGGGTCTGGAAACACCATATATTTT. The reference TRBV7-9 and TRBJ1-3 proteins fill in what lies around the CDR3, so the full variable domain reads DTGVSQNPRHKITKRGQNVTFRCDPISEHNRLYWYRQTLGQGPEFLTYFQNEAQLEKSRLLSDRFSAERPKGSFSTLEIQRTEQGDSAMYLCASSSADGSGNTIYFGEGSWLTVV.